This T cell receptor beta chain is drawn from a study of T cells in Graves' hyperthyroidism and ophthalmopathy. RNA transcripts were the template for amplifying TCR beta CDR3 regions. HTBI primers drove first-round RT-PCR of the TCR CDR3. Each CDR3 protein is one row after TCRdb ran MiXCR on the multiplex PCR reads. This table holds 45,000 or so distinct CDR3 sequences, around 49% found once. This clonotype has at least ten counts. The CDR3 runs 13 residues. J lost 4 bases, V lost 6 bases, and 3 bases had no gene match. CDR1 LNHDA and CDR2 SQIVND come from the germline V gene (reference sequence). The origin of this receptor is a woman in her forties or fifties with Graves' hyperthyroidism. The sequencing input was peripheral blood or thyroid tissue (not recorded which). V gene TRBV19 combines with J gene TRBJ2-3, with 8 bases aligning to TRBD1. The CDR3 DNA follows: TGTGCCAGTAGCTCGGACAGGGCAGATACGCAGTATTTT. Translated, it gives CASSSDRADTQYF.